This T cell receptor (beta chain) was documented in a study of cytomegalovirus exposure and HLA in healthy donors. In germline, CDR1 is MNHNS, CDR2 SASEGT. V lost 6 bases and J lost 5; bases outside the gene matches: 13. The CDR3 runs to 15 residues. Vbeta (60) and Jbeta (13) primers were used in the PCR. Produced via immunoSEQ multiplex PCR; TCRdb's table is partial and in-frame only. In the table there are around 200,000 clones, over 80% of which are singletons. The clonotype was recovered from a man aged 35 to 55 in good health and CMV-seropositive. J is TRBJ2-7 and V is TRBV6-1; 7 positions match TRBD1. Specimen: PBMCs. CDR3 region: CASSFGTVQRNEQYV. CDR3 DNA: TGTGCCAGCAGCTTCGGGACAGTCCAGCGGAACGAGCAGTACGTC.